This T cell receptor beta chain was retrieved from a study of shared clonotypes between healthy human individuals. Germline CDR1 is MGHDK and CDR2 is SYGVNS. The ends were cut back, 7 bases at V and 1 base at J, with 8 bases in the middle. This CDR3 comprises 13 residues. The data were produced by immunoSEQ multiplex PCR, yet TCRdb's version contains in-frame clones alone and is incomplete. The sample records under 600,000 clones, approximately 94% being singletons. The chain couples TRBV25-1 to TRBJ2-1; D is unresolved. Input material: naive CD4+ T cells sorted from blood. The subset was: CD45RA+ positively selected. The source is a woman under 40 in good health. The CDR3 loop reads CASTQWSYNEQFF. As DNA, the CDR3 is TGTGCCAGCACTCAGTGGTCCTACAATGAGCAGTTCTTC.